The next 16 T cell receptor beta chains were all read from a single sample in a study of shared clonotypes between healthy human individuals. The method was immunoSEQ multiplex PCR; TCRdb's version includes in-frame clones alone and lacks a portion of them. The sample holds about 1.9 million clones; 93% are singletons and the top ten take less than 2%. Selected positively for CCR7 and CD45RO-negative, naive CD8 cells excluded terminally differentiated effector memory CD45RA+ cells. The material sequenced was naive CD8+ T cells from PBMCs. These receptors all come from a man in his late teens or twenties in good health. Some clones in this sample may be carry-over from other donors' samples.

This chain joins TRBV28 and TRBJ1-1; no clear D. Germline CDR1 and CDR2: MDHEN and SYDVKM. V lost 7 bases and J 1 base, leaving 25 bases between the germline ends. This CDR3 spans 18 amino acids. The CDR3 nucleotides are TGTGCCAGCATCCCTTATGCGGGCTCCCTTAAGGGGAACACTGAAGCTTTCTTT. Translation: CASIPYAGSLKGNTEAFF.

The rearrangement uses TRBV7-9 and TRBJ2-1, with D unresolved. Germline-derived CDR1 and CDR2 are SEHNR and FQNEAQ (reference sequence). This CDR3 region has 16 residues. Trimming took off 3 bases at V and 0 bases at J, with 12 bases between the two ends. CDR3 nucleotide sequence: TGTGCCAGCAGCTTTGCCGGAATATACTCCTACAATGAGCAGTTCTTC. Protein: CASSFAGIYSYNEQFF.

A word on this clone: Other DNA sequences of this sample code for an identical CDR3. The chain uses TRBV27 and TRBJ1-2; D not certain. This CDR3 is built from 13 residues. V was clipped by 3 bases and J by 1 base, with 6 bases between them. Germline V lookup: CDR1 MNHEY, CDR2 SMNVEV (reference sequence). CDR3 in amino acids: CASSFGYNYGYTF. The CDR3 DNA is TGTGCCAGCAGTTTTGGGTATAACTATGGCTACACCTTC.

Notes on this clone: The same CDR3 can be traced to other DNA sequences in this sample. The chain joins TRBV9 to TRBJ2-2; D is undetermined. CDR1 and CDR2 from the germline V gene are SGDLS and YYNGEE. Trimming shortened V by 6 bases and J by 2 bases, and 8 bases separated the two germline ends. There are 13 residues in the CDR3. The chain's CDR3 is CASMEGNTGELFF. The CDR3, as DNA: TGTGCCAGCATGGAAGGAAACACCGGGGAGCTGTTTTTT. Based on the CDR3 plus reference TRBV9 and TRBJ2-2, the full variable domain is DSGVTQTPKHLITATGQRVTLRCSPRSGDLSVYWYQQSLDQGLQFLIQYYNGEERAKGNILERFSAQQFPDLHSELNLSSLELGDSALYFCASMEGNTGELFFGEGSRLTVL.

In nucleotides, the CDR3 is TGCGCCAGCAGCGTTGACAGGGTGATGTTCACCGGGGAGCTGTTTTTT. It specifies CASSVDRVMFTGELFF. The chain combines TRBV5-1 with TRBJ2-2, with 7 bases identical to TRBD1. The junction had 10 bases not matched to a gene; V was cut back by 4 bases and J by 4 bases. CDR1 is SGHRS, CDR2 YFSETQ, per germline. The CDR3 has 16 residues.

About this clone: Other DNA sequences in this sample translate to the same CDR3. The chain employs TRBV27 and TRBJ1-1; no definite D call. The germline CDR1 and CDR2 sequences are MNHEY and SMNVEV (reference sequence). Trimming took 0 bases from V and 5 from J, leaving 7 bases between them. This CDR3 comprises 13 residues. The CDR3 sequence: CASSLSSRTEAFF. CDR3 sequence (DNA): TGTGCCAGCAGTTTATCGTCTAGGACTGAAGCTTTCTTT.

The chain couples TRBV28 to TRBJ2-5, with 10 nucleotides matching TRBD1. This CDR3 is built from 15 residues. The germline CDR1 and CDR2 sequences are MDHEN and SYDVKM. The V gene end was trimmed by 6 bases and the J gene end by 4 bases; junction bases not matched to a gene: 8. CDR3 in amino acids: CASREGQGLPETQYF. The CDR3 DNA sequence: TGTGCCAGCAGAGAGGGACAGGGGCTACCAGAGACCCAGTACTTC.

The genes are TRBV11-3 and TRBJ2-7; maybe TRBD2 (5 bases). Between the trimmed V and J ends, which lost 3 bases and 4 bases, there was a span of 10 bases. Germline loops: CDR1 SGHNT, CDR2 YENEEA. This CDR3 spans 13 amino acids. DNA of the CDR3: TGTGCCAGCAGCTTCGGGATTTCTTACGAGCAGTACTTC. It specifies CASSFGISYEQYF.

CDR3 in amino acids: CASSASSSTDTQYF. CDR3 coding DNA: TGTGCCAGCAGCGCTAGCTCCAGCACAGATACGCAGTATTTT. The rearrangement joins TRBV11-1 to TRBJ2-3; D is possibly TRBD2 (5 bases). Trimming removed 5 bases from V and 0 bases from J, with 9 bases in between. This CDR3 spans 14 amino acids. Germline loops: CDR1 SGHAT, CDR2 FQDESV (reference sequence).

V is TRBV2 and J is TRBJ2-6; no firm D call. Trimming pared 7 bases from V and 0 bases from J, leaving 13 bases between. Germline V gives CDR1 SNHLY, CDR2 FYNNEI. The CDR3 is 16 amino acids. CDR3 loop: CASIGSFGSGANVLTF. The CDR3 DNA sequence: TGTGCCAGCATCGGGTCCTTCGGCTCTGGGGCCAACGTCCTGACTTTC.

This chain links TRBV10-3 with TRBJ1-1; TRBD1 matches at 9 bases. Trimming cost V 4 bases and J 2 bases; bases outside gene matches: 8. Germline assignment: CDR1 ENHRY and CDR2 SYGVKD. The CDR3 sequence is 16 residues long. CDR3 nucleotides: TGTGCCATCAGTGGGTCGGACAGGGGTTACAACACTGAAGCTTTCTTT. Its translation is CAISGSDRGYNTEAFF.

The chain combines TRBV27 with TRBJ2-1; D is unresolved. Trimming took 1 base from V and 10 from J, leaving 20 bases between them. The CDR3 length is 16 residues. Looked up from germline, CDR1 is MNHEY and CDR2 is SMNVEV (reference sequence). The CDR3 here is CASSLFGGPKLEEQFF. The CDR3, as DNA: TGTGCCAGCAGTTTATTCGGCGGCCCTAAACTCGAGGAGCAGTTCTTC.

This rearrangement joins TRBV7-8 to TRBJ1-3, with unresolved D. Trimming left V 4 bases short and J 2 bases short, with 9 bases between. This CDR3 spans 14 amino acids. Looked up from germline, CDR1 is SGHVS and CDR2 is FQNEAQ. Here the CDR3 reads CASSSREPGNTIYF. DNA of the CDR3: TGTGCCAGCAGCTCGAGGGAACCTGGAAACACCATATATTTT.

The chain couples TRBV6-1 to TRBJ1-1; 8 nucleotides agree with TRBD1. Germline CDR1 reads MNHNS; CDR2 reads SASEGT. J gave up 5 bases and V 11 bases, and 10 bases lay outside the gene matches. The length of the CDR3 is 13 residues. The CDR3 here is CALDRGSGTEAFF. The CDR3 bases are TGTGCCCTCGACAGGGGAAGTGGGACTGAAGCTTTCTTT.

This chain connects TRBV27 to TRBJ1-4; the D gene is possibly TRBD1 (5 bases). Germline V gives CDR1 MNHEY, CDR2 SMNVEV (reference sequence). Trimming took 5 bases from V and 3 from J, leaving 13 bases between them. This CDR3 region has 15 residues. The CDR3 DNA sequence: TGTGCCAGCAGTACGATCCTGGGGGCTAATGAAAAACTGTTTTTT. Amino acids: CASSTILGANEKLFF. Drawing the rest from reference TRBV27 and TRBJ1-4, the complete variable domain is EAQVTQNPRYLITVTGKKLTVTCSQNMNHEYMSWYRQDPGLGLRQIYYSMNVEVTDKGDVPEGYKVSRKEKRNFPLILESPSPNQTSLYFCASSTILGANEKLFFGSGTQLSVL.

CDR3 DNA sequence: TGTGCCACCAGTGGCAGGGGTAGAGAAAAACTGTTTTTT. As protein: CATSGRGREKLFF. This chain uses TRBV15 with TRBJ1-4, with a weak D call TRBD1 (6 bases). CDR3 length: 13 amino acids. The germline V gene has CDR1 LNHNV and CDR2 YYDKDF (reference sequence). The V end lost 6 bases, the J end lost 8 bases, and 13 bases lay between the germline ends.